This T cell receptor (beta chain) appears in the sequencing data of a study of blood T cell repertoires in COVID-19. For the study at large: From T cells, B-cell-depleted T cells, or PBMCs came the material, which was cDNA or gDNA.

Residents of about two dozen US areas, aged roughly 18 to 89 years, made up the participants. Two negative PCRs, clearance, or symptom resolution were required of recovered Cohort 3 donors. Authors' analysis steps: Amplification with reference gene primers provided the estimates of nucleated cell counts. Clones were sequenced by immunoSEQ multiplex PCR, and TCRdb holds only the in-frame ones, with some missing. For V, J and clone size, that table is used; D and trimming come from the DNA. The table shows around 250,000 clones, with 70% to 90% occurring only once. Germline V CDR1 and CDR2: ENHRY, SYGVKD. This CDR3 is built from 14 residues. V was pared by 6 bases and J by 0 bases, with 11 bases between.

The chain is built from TRBV10-3 and TRBJ1-1; TRBD1 is a possible D gene (5 bases). Input material: PBMCs or T cells enriched from blood (not recorded which). This clonotype originated in a man aged 18 to 29 who had recovered from COVID-19. The CDR3 sequence: CAIRPDTLNTEAFF. The CDR3 region has the DNA TGTGCCATCAGACCGGACACCCTGAACACTGAAGCTTTCTTT.